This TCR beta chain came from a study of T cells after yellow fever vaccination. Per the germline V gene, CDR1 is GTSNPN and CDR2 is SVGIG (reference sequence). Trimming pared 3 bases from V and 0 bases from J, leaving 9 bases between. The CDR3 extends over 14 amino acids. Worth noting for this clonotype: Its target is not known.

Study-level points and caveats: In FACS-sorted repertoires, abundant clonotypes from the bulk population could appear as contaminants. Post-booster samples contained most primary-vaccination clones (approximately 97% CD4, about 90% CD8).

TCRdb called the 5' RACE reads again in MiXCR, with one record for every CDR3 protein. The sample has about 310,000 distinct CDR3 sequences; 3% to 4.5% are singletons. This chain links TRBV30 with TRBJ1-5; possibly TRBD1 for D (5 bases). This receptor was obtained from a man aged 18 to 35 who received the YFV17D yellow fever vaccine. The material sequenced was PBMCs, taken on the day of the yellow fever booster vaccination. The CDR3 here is CAWRGPASNQPQHF. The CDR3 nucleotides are TGTGCCTGGAGGGGACCAGCTAGCAATCAGCCCCAGCATTTT. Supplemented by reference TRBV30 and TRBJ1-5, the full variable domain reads SQTIHQWPATLVQPVGSPLSLECTVEGTSNPNLYWYRQAAGRGLQLLFYSVGIGQISSEVPQNLSASRPQDRQFILSSKKLLLSDSGFYLCAWRGPASNQPQHFGDGTRLSIL.